This is a list of T cell receptor beta chains from one sample in a study of blood T cell repertoires in COVID-19. Assay used: immunoSEQ multiplex PCR; TCRdb lists only in-frame clones, some missing. The sample holds 65,000 to 85,000 clones, around 86% seen once. Sequencing was carried out using peripheral blood. Receptor source: a woman under 30 with acute or convalescent COVID-19. CDR3s include the opening cysteine and the closing phenylalanine or tryptophan. A D gene is named only where the DNA matches it firmly. Part of the rows lack a size; the others show once, few, many or a class for expanded clones.

TRBD1 | TRBJ1-2 | NA | TRBV5-6 | CASSLGTGTDGYTF | TGTGCCAGCAGCTTGGGGACCGGGACAGATGGCTACACCTTC
NA | TRBJ2-3 | NA | TRBV18 | CASSPGSPKDTQYF | TGTGCCAGCTCACCAGGGAGTCCTAAAGATACGCAGTATTTT
TRBD2 | TRBJ2-7 | NA | TRBV11-2 | CASSLSPSGRTYEQYF | TGTGCCAGCAGCTTATCCCCTAGCGGGCGGACCTACGAGCAGTACTTC
TRBD2 | TRBJ2-1 | NA | TRBV6-5 | CASTPSGNSYNEQFF | TGTGCCAGCACCCCTAGCGGGAACTCCTACAATGAGCAGTTCTTC
NA | TRBJ1-2 | NA | TRBV6-5 | CASSSGWYGYTF | TGTGCCAGCAGTTCAGGGTGGTATGGCTACACCTTC
TRBD2 | TRBJ2-1 | NA | TRBV4-3 | CASSRLASGTYNEQFF | TGCGCCAGCAGCCGCCTTGCTAGCGGTACCTACAATGAGCAGTTCTTC
TRBD2 | TRBJ2-3 | once | TRBV28 | CASSLPRLAGTTDTQYF | TGTGCCAGCAGTCTACCTCGGCTAGCGGGCACCACAGATACGCAGTATTTT
NA | TRBJ1-1 | NA | TRBV7-8 | CASSLPQMEAFF | TGTGCCAGCAGCTTACCACAAATGGAAGCTTTCTTT
NA | TRBJ2-3 | NA | TRBV5-6 | CASSSEVPDTQYF | TGTGCCAGCAGCTCCGAGGTCCCAGATACGCAGTATTTT
TRBD2 | TRBJ2-3 | NA | TRBV5-1 | CASRKTAGVTDTQYF | TGCGCCAGCAGGAAGACAGCGGGAGTTACAGATACGCAGTATTTT
TRBD2 | TRBJ2-7 | NA | TRBV7-9 | CASSLGLAGGPGEQYF | TGTGCCAGCAGCTTAGGACTAGCGGGAGGGCCTGGTGAGCAGTACTTC
NA | TRBJ1-6 | NA | TRBV7-2 | CASSWQRYSPLHF | TGTGCCAGCAGCTGGCAGCGGTATTCACCCCTCCACTTT
NA | TRBJ1-1 | few | TRBV5-1 | CASSLAGMNTEAFF | TGCGCCAGCAGCTTGGCGGGGATGAACACTGAAGCTTTCTTT
NA | TRBJ1-2 | NA | TRBV5-6 | CASSFWPHRTTNYGYTF | TGTGCCAGCAGCTTCTGGCCTCACCGGACAACTAACTATGGCTACACCTTC
NA | TRBJ1-1 | NA | TRBV2 | CASTKDIDGTEAFF | TGTGCCAGCACGAAGGACATCGATGGGACTGAAGCTTTCTTT
TRBD1 | TRBJ2-6 | NA | TRBV4-3 | CASSQDLVTGGNSGANVLTF | TGCGCCAGCAGCCAAGATCTCGTGACAGGGGGCAACTCTGGGGCCAACGTCCTGACTTTC
NA | TRBJ2-7 | NA | TRBV11-2 | CASSLERLESYEQYF | TGTGCCAGCAGCTTAGAGAGACTAGAATCCTACGAGCAGTACTTC
NA | TRBJ1-2 | NA | TRBV10-3 | CAISTTQGGYYGYTF | TGTGCCATCAGTACAACCCAGGGAGGGTACTATGGCTACACCTTC
NA | TRBJ2-7 | NA | TRBV11-2 | CASSFGDSYEQYF | TGTGCCAGCAGCTTCGGGGACTCCTACGAGCAGTACTTC
TRBD2 | TRBJ2-3 | NA | TRBV5-1 | CASSFTGTSGAGDTQYF | TGCGCCAGCAGCTTTACCGGGACTAGCGGTGCGGGGGATACGCAGTATTTT
TRBD1 | TRBJ1-4 | NA | TRBV7-9 | CASSLAPGQGDEKLFF | TGTGCCAGCAGCTTAGCCCCGGGACAGGGGGATGAAAAACTGTTTTTT
NA | TRBJ1-5 | NA | TRBV30 | CAWSEQTNQPQHF | TGTGCCTGGAGTGAACAGACCAATCAGCCCCAGCATTTT
TRBD1 | TRBJ2-3 | NA | TRBV7-2 | CASSSLSGGTDTQYF | TGTGCCAGCAGCTCCTTGTCAGGGGGAACAGATACGCAGTATTTT
NA | TRBJ1-1 | NA | TRBV30 | CAWSPLPNTEAFF | TGTGCCTGGAGCCCCCTCCCGAACACTGAAGCTTTCTTT
TRBD2 | TRBJ2-7 | NA | TRBV19 | CASSIARTSGNYEQYF | TGTGCCAGTAGTATAGCCCGGACTAGCGGGAACTACGAGCAGTACTTC
NA | TRBJ2-1 | NA | TRBV5-4 | CASSSRVGQYNEQFF | TGTGCCAGCAGCTCCCGGGTGGGACAATACAATGAGCAGTTCTTC
TRBD2 | TRBJ2-3 | few | TRBV5-1 | CASSLGRDYLLDTQYF | TGCGCCAGCAGCTTGGGGCGGGACTACCTCCTCGATACGCAGTATTTT